These T cell receptor beta chains were read from a single sample in a study of T cell changes during pregnancy in multiple sclerosis. Generated by immunoSEQ multiplex PCR, the TCRdb table keeps only in-frame clones and is missing some. The data contain 70,000 to 95,000 clones, 90% to 95% of them singletons. Sequencing used peripheral blood, obtained in the third trimester of pregnancy. Receptors originate from a female donor with multiple sclerosis, enrolled in a pregnancy study. CDR3s include the opening cysteine and the closing phenylalanine or tryptophan. Each record gives: CDR3 protein, CDR3 DNA, J gene, V gene, clone size, D gene. The D gene is left open where the match is weak. The size of a clone is reported for some rows only, either as once, few or many, or as a class for expanded clones.

CSPSGGAGGDVDTQYF	TGCAGCCCATCTGGGGGTGCGGGAGGGGATGTGGATACGCAGTATTTT	TRBJ2-3	TRBV29-1	-	TRBD2
CASSLQTGAQFF	TGTGCCAGCAGTTTACAAACAGGGGCCCAGTTCTTC	TRBJ2-1	TRBV28	-	TRBD1
CSVGGLATDTQYF	TGCAGCGTTGGGGGACTAGCCACAGATACGCAGTATTTT	TRBJ2-3	TRBV29-1	-	TRBD2
CASSLRAGLGYEQYF	TGTGCCAGCAGCCTCAGAGCGGGCTTAGGCTACGAGCAGTACTTC	TRBJ2-7	TRBV7-8	-	-
CASSQSEGYEQYF	TGCGCCAGCAGCCAATCCGAGGGCTACGAGCAGTACTTC	TRBJ2-7	TRBV4-3	-	-
CAIYGLAGGLGDNEQFF	TGTGCCATTTACGGGCTAGCGGGAGGGCTCGGGGACAATGAGCAGTTCTTC	TRBJ2-1	TRBV2	-	TRBD2
CSAKKGAETDTQYF	TGCAGCGCGAAAAAGGGGGCTGAAACAGATACGCAGTATTTT	TRBJ2-3	TRBV29-1	-	TRBD1
CASSQSGSWQETQYF	TGCGCCAGCAGCCAAAGCGGGAGCTGGCAAGAGACCCAGTACTTC	TRBJ2-5	TRBV4-3	-	TRBD2
CASNRDRSYEQYF	TGTGCCAGCAACCGGGACAGGTCCTACGAGCAGTACTTC	TRBJ2-7	TRBV6-1	-	TRBD1
CASSDSPGGNNEQFF	TGTGCCAGCAGTGACTCTCCAGGGGGCAATAATGAGCAGTTCTTC	TRBJ2-1	TRBV6-4	-	TRBD1
CASSGITSGSTRELFF	TGTGCCAGCAGCGGCATAACTAGCGGGAGTACCCGGGAGCTGTTTTTT	TRBJ2-2	TRBV9	-	TRBD2
CASSIGGEALNQPQHF	TGTGCCAGTAGTATAGGAGGGGAGGCCCTCAATCAGCCCCAGCATTTT	TRBJ1-5	TRBV19	-	-
CAISESRRVGEKLFF	TGTGCCATCAGTGAGTCGAGGAGGGTGGGGGAAAAACTGTTTTTT	TRBJ1-4	TRBV10-3	-	-
CSVEGREVMGQRYGYTF	TGCAGCGTTGAAGGTCGGGAAGTAATGGGACAGAGGTATGGCTACACCTTC	TRBJ1-2	TRBV29-1	-	TRBD1
CASSYGLGRGDTEAFF	TGTGCCAGCAGTTACGGCTTAGGTCGGGGGGACACTGAAGCTTTCTTT	TRBJ1-1	TRBV6-6	-	-
CASSFPGDSNQPQHF	TGTGCCAGCAGTTTTCCAGGGGATAGCAATCAGCCCCAGCATTTT	TRBJ1-5	TRBV28	-	-
CASSLIQGGEQYF	TGTGCCAGCAGCTTAATACAGGGGGGCGAGCAGTACTTC	TRBJ2-7	TRBV7-9	-	TRBD1
CASSLGGTGYEQYF	TGTGCCAGCAGTTTAGGAGGCACGGGCTACGAGCAGTACTTC	TRBJ2-7	TRBV28	-	-
CASSNLQGLGYNEQFF	TGTGCCAGCAGCAACCTTCAGGGTCTAGGGTACAATGAGCAGTTCTTC	TRBJ2-1	TRBV14	-	-
CASSLGIREGATQYF	TGTGCCAGCAGCTTAGGGATACGGGAGGGGGCTACGCAGTATTTT	TRBJ2-3	TRBV5-4	-	-
CAIRRGQGEGNPEAFF	TGTGCCATCAGGCGTGGGCAGGGGGAAGGGAACCCTGAAGCTTTCTTT	TRBJ1-1	TRBV10-3	-	TRBD1
CASSLSTGLYYGYTF	TGTGCCAGCAGTTTATCGACAGGGTTATACTATGGCTACACCTTC	TRBJ1-2	TRBV27	once	TRBD1
CASSTGGGSEAFF	TGTGCCAGTAGTACAGGGGGCGGTTCTGAAGCTTTCTTT	TRBJ1-1	TRBV19	-	TRBD1
CASQTGGNINQPQHF	TGTGCCAGCCAGACAGGGGGTAATATCAATCAGCCCCAGCATTTT	TRBJ1-5	TRBV2	-	TRBD1
CASSLAGSSYEQYF	TGTGCCAGCAGTTTAGCGGGATCCTCCTACGAGCAGTACTTC	TRBJ2-7	TRBV6-5	-	TRBD2
CASSVLWTSRSGELFF	TGTGCCAGCAGCGTACTTTGGACTTCCCGTTCCGGGGAGCTGTTTTTT	TRBJ2-2	TRBV9	-	-
CASSFHWTGGAPMNTEAFF	TGTGCCAGCAGTTTTCACTGGACAGGGGGCGCCCCGATGAACACTGAAGCTTTCTTT	TRBJ1-1	TRBV27	once	TRBD1
CASSSYRVETQYF	TGTGCCAGCAGTTCGTACAGGGTAGAGACCCAGTACTTC	TRBJ2-5	TRBV28	-	-
CASRTGGEETQYF	TGCGCCAGCAGGACAGGGGGAGAGGAGACCCAGTACTTC	TRBJ2-5	TRBV5-1	-	TRBD1
CASSSPLLAAQWEQFF	TGTGCCAGTAGTTCTCCCCTACTAGCAGCCCAATGGGAGCAGTTCTTC	TRBJ2-1	TRBV19	once	-
CASSGTGAQETQYF	TGTGCCAGCAGCGGGACAGGGGCACAAGAGACCCAGTACTTC	TRBJ2-5	TRBV7-9	-	TRBD1
CASSLVSGQGNEQFF	TGCGCCAGCAGCTTGGTTTCCGGACAGGGTAATGAGCAGTTCTTC	TRBJ2-1	TRBV5-1	-	TRBD1
CASSIDRVGNQPQHF	TGTGCCAGTAGTATAGACAGGGTAGGGAATCAGCCCCAGCATTTT	TRBJ1-5	TRBV19	-	-
CATQGAQTNEKLFF	TGTGCCACTCAGGGGGCGCAAACTAATGAAAAACTGTTTTTT	TRBJ1-4	TRBV10-3	-	TRBD1
CASRRGQNTGELFF	TGCGCCAGCAGAAGGGGACAAAACACCGGGGAGCTGTTTTTT	TRBJ2-2	TRBV5-1	-	-
CASSSGLAGVFYNEQFF	TGTGCCAGCAGTTCGGGACTAGCGGGAGTCTTCTACAATGAGCAGTTCTTC	TRBJ2-1	TRBV27	-	TRBD2
CASSLQGLRVDTQYF	TGTGCCAGCAGTTTACAGGGGCTTCGGGTTGATACGCAGTATTTT	TRBJ2-3	TRBV27	-	-
CASSSPSLLMQETQYF	TGTGCCAGCAGCTCCCCTAGCCTTCTGATGCAAGAGACCCAGTACTTC	TRBJ2-5	TRBV5-4	-	-
CASSYGTGYYEQYF	TGTGCCAGCAGTTACGGGACAGGGTACTACGAGCAGTACTTC	TRBJ2-7	TRBV6-6	-	TRBD1
CASSDRGNTEAFF	TGTGCCAGCTCCGACAGGGGGAACACTGAAGCTTTCTTT	TRBJ1-1	TRBV6-6	-	TRBD1
CARSPRGPEGGEQYF	TGTGCCAGAAGCCCGCGCGGGCCAGAAGGGGGCGAGCAGTACTTC	TRBJ2-7	TRBV5-3	-	-
CASSLVRAEPYEQYF	TGCGCCAGCAGCTTGGTGCGGGCTGAGCCCTACGAGCAGTACTTC	TRBJ2-7	TRBV5-1	-	-
CASSAGNLAGVNTGELFF	TGCGCCAGCAGCGCCGGCAACTTAGCGGGGGTGAACACCGGGGAGCTGTTTTTT	TRBJ2-2	TRBV5-1	-	TRBD2
CASSLSGSGANVLTF	TGCGCCAGCAGCCTCTCCGGGTCTGGGGCCAACGTCCTGACTTTC	TRBJ2-6	TRBV5-1	once	-
CGVAGPYEQYF	TGTGGGGTAGCGGGGCCTTACGAGCAGTACTTC	TRBJ2-7	TRBV11-2	-	TRBD2
CASSVGDSHYGYTF	TGTGCCAGCAGCGTAGGGGACAGCCACTATGGCTACACCTTC	TRBJ1-2	TRBV5-6	-	TRBD1
CASNNRDEGLDTQYF	TGTGCCAGCAACAACAGGGATGAAGGTCTAGATACGCAGTATTTT	TRBJ2-3	TRBV28	-	-
CASSFNPPREQFF	TGTGCCAGCAGCTTTAATCCCCCTCGGGAGCAGTTCTTC	TRBJ2-1	TRBV13	-	-
CASSAAYEQYF	TGTGCCAGCAGTGCAGCCTACGAGCAGTACTTC	TRBJ2-7	TRBV2	-	-
CASSLEGGAADTQYF	TGTGCCAGCAGCTTAGAGGGGGGGGCGGCAGATACGCAGTATTTT	TRBJ2-3	TRBV7-9	-	-
CASRPPRRGAGNTEAFF	TGTGCCAGCAGACCCCCAAGGCGGGGGGCAGGGAACACTGAAGCTTTCTTT	TRBJ1-1	TRBV27	-	-
CASSSRGGRNYEQYF	TGTGCCAGCAGCAGTCGGGGGGGGCGCAACTACGAGCAGTACTTC	TRBJ2-7	TRBV7-9	-	TRBD2
CASSRETGDYEQYF	TGTGCCAGCAGTCGTGAGACAGGGGACTACGAGCAGTACTTC	TRBJ2-7	TRBV28	-	TRBD1
CATSRDRDRGSYEQYF	TGTGCCACCAGCAGAGACCGGGACAGGGGATCCTACGAGCAGTACTTC	TRBJ2-7	TRBV15	-	TRBD1
CASTGGVGNIQYF	TGTGCCAGCACGGGGGGAGTGGGAAACATTCAGTACTTC	TRBJ2-4	TRBV27	-	TRBD2
CASSIDRKTEAFF	TGTGCCAGCAGCATAGACAGGAAAACTGAAGCTTTCTTT	TRBJ1-1	TRBV7-6	-	-